These 6 T cell receptor beta chains share one sample of origin, sequenced in a study of blood T cells in healthy people across ages (dated by TCRdb to between 2015 and 2017). The method was 5' RACE. The sequencer listed for this sample is Illumina HiSeq 2500. The second PCR ran for about 7 to 11 cycles and used a J-beta primer mix along with a sample-barcoded 5' primer. Starting from the raw public reads, TCRdb applied fastp trimming at Q25, assembled clones with MiXCR and retained in-frame beta chains. Each entry is one CDR3 protein sequence, shown with its most common DNA and genes. This sample lists over 1.5 million distinct CDR3 sequences; around half were detected once. Over 2% of the sample is held by the ten biggest clonotypes. Sequencing was carried out using blood. The receptors here all came from a woman aged 35 to 49 in good health.

CDR3 in amino acids: CASSLQPSGGYNEQFF. The CDR3 DNA is TGTGCCAGCAGTCTCCAACCTAGCGGGGGGTACAATGAGCAGTTCTTC. This sequence joins TRBV7-8 and TRBJ2-1; 11 positions agree with TRBD2. V lost 6 bases, J lost 4 bases, and 8 bases stayed unmatched. The CDR3 has 16 amino acids. Germline V gives CDR1 SGHVS, CDR2 FQNEAQ.

This rearrangement joins TRBV7-2 to TRBJ1-4; TRBD1 matches 9 bases. The germline V gene has CDR1 SGHTA and CDR2 FQGNSA. The CDR3 is 15 residues long. V gave up 5 bases and J gave up 8 bases; unmatched junction bases: 9. This chain's CDR3 is CASSVAGTGKEKLFF. The CDR3 DNA is TGTGCCAGCAGCGTGGCTGGGACAGGGAAAGAAAAACTGTTTTTT.

This clonotype has more than one count but fewer than ten. This chain connects TRBV5-1 to TRBJ2-7; 9 bases map to TRBD2. The CDR3 covers 15 residues. The germline V gene has CDR1 SGHRS and CDR2 YFSETQ. The trim removed 1 base at V and 2 bases at J, leaving 4 bases unmatched. The CDR3 DNA follows: TGCGCCAGCAGCTTGACAGCGGGGGGCCCCTACGAGCAGTACTTC. This sequence encodes CASSLTAGGPYEQYF.

The J gene is TRBJ2-1, the V gene TRBV7-2; D remains unclear. CDR1 is SGHTA, CDR2 FQGNSA, per germline. V lost 6 bases and J lost 5, with 14 bases in between. The CDR3 sequence is 14 residues long. The CDR3: CASSPSPVNNEQFF. CDR3 DNA: TGTGCCAGCAGTCCAAGCCCGGTAAACAATGAGCAGTTCTTC.

The chain is built from TRBV28 and TRBJ1-2, with 12 bases lining up with TRBD1. The germline V gene encodes CDR1 MDHEN and CDR2 SYDVKM. Trimming cost V 6 bases and J 7 bases; bases outside gene matches: 9. The CDR3 spans 15 residues. DNA of the CDR3: TGTGCCAGCAGCTCCCGGGGGACAGGGGGCGGTGGCTACACCTTC. Translating it yields CASSSRGTGGGGYTF.

This clonotype appeared many times. CDR3 region: CASSLVPGYEQYF. CDR3 bases: TGTGCCAGCAGCTTAGTTCCGGGTTACGAGCAGTACTTC. The genes are TRBV7-2 and TRBJ2-7; D unclear. V shed 1 base and J shed 4 bases, with 8 bases lying between them. Germline V lookup: CDR1 SGHTA, CDR2 FQGNSA. The CDR3 has 13 residues.